This T cell receptor (beta chain) was obtained from a study of T cell responses to AZD1222 COVID-19 vaccine. Turning to the study itself: Second-dose groups at about 4 or about 12 weeks were pooled.

Comment on this clone: Its target is unknown.

Study-wide results and caveats: The study identified only six AZD1222 recipients as seropositive at baseline. Reports indicate that nearly half of spike-specific TCRs are directed at unmutated variant regions.

Libraries were prepared by immunoSEQ multiplex PCR; TCRdb keeps only in-frame clonotypes and omits some of them. The data show some 150,000 clones, with 90% to 95% seen just once and about 1.9% held by the top ten. V lost 0 bases, J lost 4 bases, and 6 bases stayed unmatched. The CDR3 totals 16 residues. Germline V gene lookup returns CDR1 SGDLS and CDR2 YYNGEE. The sequences come from peripheral blood, collected on day 0 of AZD1222 vaccination. The receptor comes from an adult in good health. The V gene is TRBV9, the J gene TRBJ2-7; 11 nucleotides align to TRBD2. The CDR3: CASSVEGSSGGYEQYF. CDR3 nucleotide sequence: TGTGCCAGCAGCGTAGAGGGATCTAGCGGGGGGTACGAGCAGTACTTC. The entire variable domain, with the rest obtained from reference TRBV9 and TRBJ2-7, is as follows: DSGVTQTPKHLITATGQRVTLRCSPRSGDLSVYWYQQSLDQGLQFLIQYYNGEERAKGNILERFSAQQFPDLHSELNLSSLELGDSALYFCASSVEGSSGGYEQYFGPGTRLTVT.